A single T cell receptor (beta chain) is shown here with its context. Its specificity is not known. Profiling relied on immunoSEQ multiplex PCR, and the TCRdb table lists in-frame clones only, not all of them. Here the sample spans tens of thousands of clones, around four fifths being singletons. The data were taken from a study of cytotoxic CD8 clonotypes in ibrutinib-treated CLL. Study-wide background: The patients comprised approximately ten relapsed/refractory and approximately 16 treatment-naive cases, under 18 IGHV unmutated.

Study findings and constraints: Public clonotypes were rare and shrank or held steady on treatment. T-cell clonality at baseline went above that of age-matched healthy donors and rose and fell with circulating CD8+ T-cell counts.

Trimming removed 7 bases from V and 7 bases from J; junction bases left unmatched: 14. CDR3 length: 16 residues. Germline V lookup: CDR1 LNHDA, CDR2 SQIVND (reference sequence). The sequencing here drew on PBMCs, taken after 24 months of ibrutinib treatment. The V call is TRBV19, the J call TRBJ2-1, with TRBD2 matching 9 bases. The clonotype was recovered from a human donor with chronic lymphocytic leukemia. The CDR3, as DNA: TGTGCCAGTAAAGAGGTTTTTCGCGGGAGGGGGAATGAGCAGTTCTTC. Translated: CASKEVFRGRGNEQFF.